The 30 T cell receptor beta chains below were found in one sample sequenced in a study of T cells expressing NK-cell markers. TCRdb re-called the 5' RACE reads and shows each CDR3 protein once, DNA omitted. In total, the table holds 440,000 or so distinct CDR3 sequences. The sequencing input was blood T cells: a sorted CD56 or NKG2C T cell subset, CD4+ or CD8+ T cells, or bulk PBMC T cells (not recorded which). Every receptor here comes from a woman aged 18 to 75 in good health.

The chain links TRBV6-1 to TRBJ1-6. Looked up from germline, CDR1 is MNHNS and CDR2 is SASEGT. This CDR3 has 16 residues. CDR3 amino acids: CASPSSEGTDNSPLHF.

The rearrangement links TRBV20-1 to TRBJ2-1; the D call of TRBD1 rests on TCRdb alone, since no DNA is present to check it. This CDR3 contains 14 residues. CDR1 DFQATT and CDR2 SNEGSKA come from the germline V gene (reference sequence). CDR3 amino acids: CSANRPQGANEQFF.

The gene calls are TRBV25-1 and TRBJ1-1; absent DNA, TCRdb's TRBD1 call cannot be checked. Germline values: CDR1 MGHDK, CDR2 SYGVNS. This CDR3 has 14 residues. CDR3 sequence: CASSESGTGGRAFF.

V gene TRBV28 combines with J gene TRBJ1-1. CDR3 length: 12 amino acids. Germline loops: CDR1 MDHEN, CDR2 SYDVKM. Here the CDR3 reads CASKDPWSEAFF.

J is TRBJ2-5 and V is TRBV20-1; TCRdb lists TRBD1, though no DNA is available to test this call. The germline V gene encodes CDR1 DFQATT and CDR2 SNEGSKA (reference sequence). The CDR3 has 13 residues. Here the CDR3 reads CSAQQGTQETQYF.

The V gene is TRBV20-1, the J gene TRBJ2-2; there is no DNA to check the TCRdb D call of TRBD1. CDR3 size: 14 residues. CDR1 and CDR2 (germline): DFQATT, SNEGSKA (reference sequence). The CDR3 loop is CSAPRGVKGGELFF.

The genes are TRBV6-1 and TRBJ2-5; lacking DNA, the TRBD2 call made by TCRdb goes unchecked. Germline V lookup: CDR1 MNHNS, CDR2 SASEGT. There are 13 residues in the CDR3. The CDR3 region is CASSGTREETQYF.

CDR3 in amino acids: CAISEGQGSNQPQHF. The chain joins TRBV10-3 to TRBJ1-5; lacking DNA, the TRBD1 call made by TCRdb goes unchecked. The V gene's germline CDR1 is ENHRY and CDR2 SYGVKD. The CDR3 has 15 residues.

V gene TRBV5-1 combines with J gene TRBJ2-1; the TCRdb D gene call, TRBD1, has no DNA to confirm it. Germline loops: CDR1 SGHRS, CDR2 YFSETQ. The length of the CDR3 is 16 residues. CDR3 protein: CASSFHGNEGNNEQFF.

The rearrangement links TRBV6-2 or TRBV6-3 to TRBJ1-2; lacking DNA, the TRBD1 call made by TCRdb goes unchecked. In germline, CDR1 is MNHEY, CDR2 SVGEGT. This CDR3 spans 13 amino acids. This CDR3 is CASSPGLNYGYTF.

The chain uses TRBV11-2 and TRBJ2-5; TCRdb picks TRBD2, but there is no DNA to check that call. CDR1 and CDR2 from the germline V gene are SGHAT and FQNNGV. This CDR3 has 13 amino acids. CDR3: CASRRLAQETQYF.

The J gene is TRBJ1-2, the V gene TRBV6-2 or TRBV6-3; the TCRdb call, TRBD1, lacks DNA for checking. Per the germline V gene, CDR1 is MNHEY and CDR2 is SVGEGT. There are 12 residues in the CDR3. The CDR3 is CASSGQNYGYTF.

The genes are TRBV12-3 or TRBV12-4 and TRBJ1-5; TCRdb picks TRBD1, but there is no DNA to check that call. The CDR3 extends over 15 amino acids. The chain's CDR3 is CASSGQGFGNQPQHF.

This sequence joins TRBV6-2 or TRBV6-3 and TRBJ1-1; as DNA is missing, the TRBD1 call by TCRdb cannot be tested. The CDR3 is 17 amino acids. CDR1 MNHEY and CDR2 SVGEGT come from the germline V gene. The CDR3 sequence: CASRRDRGWDMNTEAFF.

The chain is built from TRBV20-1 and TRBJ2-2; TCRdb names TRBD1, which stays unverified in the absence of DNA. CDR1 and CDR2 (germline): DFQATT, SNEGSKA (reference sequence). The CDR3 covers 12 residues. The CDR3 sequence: CSANAGTGELFF.

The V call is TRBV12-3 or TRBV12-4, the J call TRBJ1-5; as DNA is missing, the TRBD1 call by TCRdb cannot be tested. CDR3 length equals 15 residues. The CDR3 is CASTAGFVSNQPQHF.

The CDR3 loop is CSAGRGGGDTQYF. This chain links TRBV20-1 with TRBJ2-3; TCRdb proposes TRBD1, but this gene call is untestable without DNA. This CDR3 has 13 amino acids. CDR1 is DFQATT, CDR2 SNEGSKA, per germline (reference sequence).

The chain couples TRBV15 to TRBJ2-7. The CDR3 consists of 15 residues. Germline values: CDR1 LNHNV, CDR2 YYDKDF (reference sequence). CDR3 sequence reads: CATSRDLAASYEQYF.

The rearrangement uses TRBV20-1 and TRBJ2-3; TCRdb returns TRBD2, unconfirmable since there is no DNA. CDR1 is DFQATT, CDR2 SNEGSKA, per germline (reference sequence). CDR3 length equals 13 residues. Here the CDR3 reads CSARRDSSDTQYF.

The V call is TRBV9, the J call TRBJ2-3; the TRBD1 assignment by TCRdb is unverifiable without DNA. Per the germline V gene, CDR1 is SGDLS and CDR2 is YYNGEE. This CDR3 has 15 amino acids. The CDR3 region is CASSASGGWPDTQYF.

CDR3 protein: CASSRRLAGGGDTQYF. The rearrangement links TRBV5-6 to TRBJ2-3; the TCRdb call, TRBD2, lacks DNA for checking. Germline CDR1 is SGHDT and CDR2 is YYEEEE. The CDR3 has 16 residues. The whole variable domain, filled in from reference TRBV5-6 and TRBJ2-3, reads DAGVTQSPTHLIKTRGQQVTLRCSPKSGHDTVSWYQQALGQGPQFIFQYYEEEERQRGNFPDRFSGHQFPNYSSELNVNALLLGDSALYLCASSRRLAGGGDTQYFGPGTRLTVL.

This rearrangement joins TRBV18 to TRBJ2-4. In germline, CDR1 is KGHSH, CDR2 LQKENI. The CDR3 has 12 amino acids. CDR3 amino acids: CASSPTQNIQYF.

The CDR3 is CASSSFSPGAYNEQFF. V gene TRBV7-2 combines with J gene TRBJ2-1; TCRdb designates TRBD1, a call that cannot be tested without DNA. CDR1 and CDR2 from the germline V gene are SGHTA and FQGNSA. The CDR3 sequence is 16 residues long.

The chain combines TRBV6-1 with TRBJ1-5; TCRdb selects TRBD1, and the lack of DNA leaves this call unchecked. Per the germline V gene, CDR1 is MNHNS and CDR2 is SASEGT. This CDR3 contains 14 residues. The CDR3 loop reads CASSPNRGNQPQHF.

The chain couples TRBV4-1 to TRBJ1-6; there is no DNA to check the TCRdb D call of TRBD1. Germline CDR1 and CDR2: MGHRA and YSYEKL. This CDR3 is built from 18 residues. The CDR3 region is CASSQEGQGRSYNSPLHF.

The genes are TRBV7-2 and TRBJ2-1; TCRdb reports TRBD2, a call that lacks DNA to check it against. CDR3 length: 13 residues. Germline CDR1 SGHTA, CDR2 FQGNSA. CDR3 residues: CASRPGLQAEQFF.

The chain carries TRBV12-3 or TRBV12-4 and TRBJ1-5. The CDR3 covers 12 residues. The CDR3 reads CASSLNGQPQHF.

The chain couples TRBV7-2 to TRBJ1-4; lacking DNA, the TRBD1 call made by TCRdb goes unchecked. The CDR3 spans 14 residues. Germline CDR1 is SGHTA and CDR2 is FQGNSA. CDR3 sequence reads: CASSRDKGAEKLFF.

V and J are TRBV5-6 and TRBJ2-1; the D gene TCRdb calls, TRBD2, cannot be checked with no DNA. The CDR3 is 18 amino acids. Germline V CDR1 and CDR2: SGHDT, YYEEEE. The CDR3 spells CASTPPTSGGPHYNEQFF.

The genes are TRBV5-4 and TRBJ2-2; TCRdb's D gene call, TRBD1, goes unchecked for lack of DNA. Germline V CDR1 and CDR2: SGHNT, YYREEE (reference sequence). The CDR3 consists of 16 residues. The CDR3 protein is CASTTQSGAVTGELFF.